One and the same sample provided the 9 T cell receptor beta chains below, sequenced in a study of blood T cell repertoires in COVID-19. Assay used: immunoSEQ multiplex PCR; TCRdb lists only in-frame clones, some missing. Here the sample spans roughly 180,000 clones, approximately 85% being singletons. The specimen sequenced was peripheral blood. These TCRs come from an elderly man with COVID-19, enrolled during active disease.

This CDR3 reads CASSRGQGAYQPQHF. DNA of the CDR3: TGTGCCAGCAGCCGTGGACAGGGGGCATATCAGCCCCAGCATTTT. The chain employs TRBV3-1 (or the pseudogene TRBV3-2) and TRBJ1-5, with 11 bases matching TRBD1. The V gene end was trimmed by 4 bases and the J gene end by 5 bases; junction bases not matched to a gene: 4. Germline CDR1 and CDR2: LGHDT and YNNKEL (reference sequence). The CDR3 sequence is 15 residues long.

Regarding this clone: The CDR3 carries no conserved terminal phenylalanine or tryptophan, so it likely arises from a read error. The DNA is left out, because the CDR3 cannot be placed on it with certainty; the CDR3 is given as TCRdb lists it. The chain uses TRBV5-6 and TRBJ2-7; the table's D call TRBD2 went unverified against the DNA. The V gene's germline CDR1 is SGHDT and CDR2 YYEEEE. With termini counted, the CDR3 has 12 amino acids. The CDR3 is CASSLREGSRYI.

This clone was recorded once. CDR3 in amino acids: CASSPGQGELNSPLHF. The CDR3 DNA follows: TGTGCCAGCAGCCCGGGACAGGGAGAGTTAAATTCACCCCTCCACTTT. The V call is TRBV5-4, the J call TRBJ1-6; 9 positions match TRBD1. Looked up from germline, CDR1 is SGHNT and CDR2 is YYREEE (reference sequence). The junction had 9 bases not matched to a gene; V was cut back by 4 bases and J by 7 bases. The CDR3 spans 16 residues. The full variable domain, its missing parts supplied by reference TRBV5-4 and TRBJ1-6, is ETGVTQSPTHLIKTRGQQVTLRCSSQSGHNTVSWYQQALGQGPQFIFQYYREEENGRGNFPPRFSGLQFPNYSSELNVNALELDDSALYLCASSPGQGELNSPLHFGNGTRLTVT.

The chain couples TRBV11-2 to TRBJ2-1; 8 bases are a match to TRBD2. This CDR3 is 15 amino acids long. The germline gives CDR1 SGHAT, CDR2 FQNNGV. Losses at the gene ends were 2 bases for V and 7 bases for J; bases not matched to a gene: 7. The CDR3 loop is CASSLSGGPRNEQFF. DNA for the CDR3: TGTGCCAGCAGCTTAAGCGGGGGCCCTCGGAATGAGCAGTTCTTC.

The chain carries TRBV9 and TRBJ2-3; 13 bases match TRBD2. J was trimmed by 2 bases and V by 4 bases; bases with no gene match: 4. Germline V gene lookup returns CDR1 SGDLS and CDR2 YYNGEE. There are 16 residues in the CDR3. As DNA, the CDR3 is TGTGCCAGCAGCTCGGGGACTAGCGGGGACACAGATACGCAGTATTTT. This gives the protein CASSSGTSGDTDTQYF.

The CDR3: CASLEGGAHEKLFF. The CDR3 nucleotides read TGTGCCAGTCTAGAAGGAGGGGCTCATGAAAAACTGTTTTTT. The V gene is TRBV19, the J gene TRBJ1-4; D may be TRBD1 (5 bases). The ends were cut back, 8 bases at V and 6 bases at J, with 16 bases in the middle. This CDR3 contains 14 residues. The V gene's germline CDR1 is LNHDA and CDR2 SQIVND (reference sequence).

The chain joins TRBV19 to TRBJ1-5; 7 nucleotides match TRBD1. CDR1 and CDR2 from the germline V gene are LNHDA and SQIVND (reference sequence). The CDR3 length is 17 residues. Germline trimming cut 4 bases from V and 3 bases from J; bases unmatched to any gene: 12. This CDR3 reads CASSTTRDSLFNQPQHF. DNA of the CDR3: TGTGCCAGTAGTACAACCCGGGACAGTCTTTTCAATCAGCCCCAGCATTTT.

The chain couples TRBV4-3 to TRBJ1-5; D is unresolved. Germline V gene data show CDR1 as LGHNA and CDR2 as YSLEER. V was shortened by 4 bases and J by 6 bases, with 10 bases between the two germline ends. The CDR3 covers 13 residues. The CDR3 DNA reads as TGCGCCAGCAGCCGTTGGCGGGGTCAGCCCCAGCATTTT. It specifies CASSRWRGQPQHF.

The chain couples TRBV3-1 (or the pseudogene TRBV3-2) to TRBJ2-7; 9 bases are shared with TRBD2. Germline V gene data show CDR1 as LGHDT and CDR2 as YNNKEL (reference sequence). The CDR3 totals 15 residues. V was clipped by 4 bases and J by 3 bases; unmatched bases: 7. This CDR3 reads CASSLSGGHFYEQYF. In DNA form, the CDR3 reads TGTGCCAGCAGCCTTAGCGGGGGTCACTTCTACGAGCAGTACTTC.